What follows are 15 T cell receptor beta chains derived from one specimen sequenced in a study of T cells in women clearing cervical HPV infection. The data were produced by immunoSEQ multiplex PCR, yet TCRdb's version contains in-frame clones alone and is incomplete. Recorded for this sample: 25,000 to 35,000 clones. Sequenced sample: blood buffy coat. These receptors originate from a woman between 18 and 69 years old with a cervical HPV16 infection that either progressed to CIN3+ or cleared (not recorded which).

A word on this clone: The sequence runs out 3 residues before the end of the CDR3; the remainder is reconstructed from the germline J gene. The chain carries TRBV27 and TRBJ1-4; 8 nucleotides match TRBD1. V trimming: 10 bases; J trimming: 10 bases; junction bases outside the gene matches: 8. Germline CDR1 MNHEY, CDR2 SMNVEV (reference sequence). The CDR3 spans 12 residues. CDR3 loop: CATLTGDGKLFF. The CDR3 bases that were read are TGTGCCACGCTGACAGGGGACGGAAAA.

The CDR3 spells CAISESTGGGNSPLHF. The covered CDR3 bases are TGTGCCATCAGTGAGTCAACAGGGGGTGGGAATTCACCC. This chain joins TRBV10-3 and TRBJ1-6; TRBD1 aligns across 8 bases. The observed sequence ends 3 residues before the CDR3 terminus, with the missing tail filled in from the germline J gene. Per the germline V gene, CDR1 is ENHRY and CDR2 is SYGVKD. CDR3 length: 16 residues. V lost 0 bases, J lost 7 bases, and 5 bases stayed unmatched.

For this clone: The read comes to an end 3 residues before the CDR3 does, leaving the germline J gene to fill in the end. The chain is built from TRBV20-1 and TRBJ2-7; 7 bases are a match to TRBD1. CDR3 length equals 13 residues. Trimming cost V 3 bases and J 0 bases; bases outside gene matches: 2. Per germline, CDR1 DFQATT and CDR2 SNEGSKA (reference sequence). CDR3 region: CSASGTVSYEQYF. The sequenced part of the CDR3 DNA is TGCAGTGCTAGTGGGACAGTCTCCTACGAG.

To note about this clone: Sequencing ends 3 residues short of the CDR3 end; the germline J gene provides the rest. V and J are TRBV10-3 and TRBJ1-2, with a tentative D call TRBD1 (5 bases). Germline V lookup: CDR1 ENHRY, CDR2 SYGVKD. Trimming removed 0 bases at V and 4 bases at J, with 18 bases between. This CDR3 is built from 17 residues. The CDR3: CAISESDVGAEIYGYTF. The part of the CDR3 DNA that was read is TGTGCCATCAGTGAGTCGGATGTAGGGGCGGAGATCTATGGC.

Notes on this clone: The missing CDR3 end, 3 residues past where the read stops, is filled in from the germline J gene. The chain is built from TRBV4-1 and TRBJ2-3, with D possibly TRBD1 on 5 matching bases. This CDR3 comprises 16 residues. Between the trimmed V and J ends, which lost 1 base and 6 bases, there was a span of 17 bases. Germline V CDR1 and CDR2: MGHRA, YSYEKL. The covered CDR3 bases are TGCGCCAGCAGCCAAGTCGGCAGGGTTAACGGGGATACG. Translating gives CASSQVGRVNGDT. The whole CDR3 region reads CASSQVGRVNGDTQYF.

Points on this clone: The read terminates 3 residues ahead of where the CDR3 ends, so the germline J gene completes it. This chain joins TRBV19 and TRBJ2-5; 12 bases line up with TRBD1. This CDR3 region has 15 residues. CDR1 and CDR2 (germline): LNHDA, SQIVND (reference sequence). The V and J ends lost 6 bases and 4 bases, in that order; junction bases with no gene match: 6. The CDR3 loop is CASSPGTGGTETQYF. CDR3 DNA, as far as it was read: TGTGCCAGTAGCCCCGGGACAGGGGGCACAGAGACC. The full variable domain, with the rest looked up from reference TRBV19 and TRBJ2-5, is DGGITQSPKYLFRKEGQNVTLSCEQNLNHDAMYWYRQDPGQGLRLIYYSQIVNDFQKGDIAEGYSVSREKKESFPLTVTSAQKNPTAFYLCASSPGTGGTETQYFGPGTRLLVL.

Regarding this clone: The read gets to within 3 residues of the CDR3 end, and the germline J gene fills in the rest. The chain carries TRBV18 and TRBJ1-1; D not resolved. Germline CDR1 KGHSH, CDR2 LQKENI. The CDR3 has 12 residues. Trimming pared 6 bases from V and 3 bases from J, leaving 8 bases between. The CDR3 bases that were read are TGTGCCAGCTCCCCAAGGGACACTGAA. Encoded protein: CASSPRDTE. The full CDR3 protein reads CASSPRDTEAFF.

As for this clone: The CDR3 goes on 3 residues after the read ends, and that part is filled in from the germline J gene. The chain employs TRBV3-1 (or the pseudogene TRBV3-2) and TRBJ1-4, with a weak D call TRBD1 (5 bases). The CDR3 runs to 13 residues. Germline V gene lookup returns CDR1 LGHDT and CDR2 YNNKEL (reference sequence). Trimming took 4 bases from V and 8 from J, leaving 11 bases between them. CDR3 in amino acids: CASSLRGKEKLFF. CDR3 bases read: TGTGCCAGCAGCCTACGGGGGAAAGAAAAA.

About this clone: Read coverage stops 3 residues before the CDR3 terminus; the germline J gene supplies the remainder. The rearrangement uses TRBV7-6 and TRBJ2-3; TRBD1 might be the D (6 bases). V shed 3 bases and J shed 6 bases, with 10 bases lying between them. Germline V gives CDR1 SGHVS, CDR2 FNYEAQ. This CDR3 is built from 13 residues. CDR3 bases read: TGTGCCAGCAGCTTGGACCAGGGGGATACG. This translates into CASSLDQGDT. The whole CDR3 sequence reads CASSLDQGDTQYF.

About this clone: Read data end 3 residues before the CDR3 end; the end is taken from the germline J gene. V gene TRBV2 combines with J gene TRBJ2-2; possible D gene TRBD2, 6 bases. V gave up 5 bases and J gave up 4 bases, with 14 bases separating them. Looked up from germline, CDR1 is SNHLY and CDR2 is FYNNEI. This CDR3 region has 15 residues. CDR3 amino acids: CASSLTRGGTGELFF. The DNA read from the CDR3 is TGTGCCAGCAGTCTGACCCGGGGAGGCACCGGGGAG.

On this clone: Read coverage stops 3 residues before the CDR3 terminus; the germline J gene supplies the remainder. The chain uses TRBV19 and TRBJ2-7; the match to TRBD2 covers 9 bases. The length of the CDR3 is 15 residues. Germline CDR1 and CDR2: LNHDA and SQIVND (reference sequence). The V gene end was trimmed by 5 bases and the J gene end by 3 bases; junction bases not matched to a gene: 8. CDR3 protein: CASSVSGGDHYEQYF. The CDR3 bases that were read are TGTGCCAGTAGTGTTAGCGGGGGAGACCACTACGAG.

Remarks on this clone: Read coverage stops 3 residues before the CDR3 terminus; the germline J gene supplies the remainder. The rearrangement links TRBV20-1 to TRBJ2-1; TRBD2 aligns across 7 bases. Germline trimming cut 2 bases from V and 2 bases from J; bases unmatched to any gene: 6. The CDR3 sequence is 15 residues long. Looked up from germline, CDR1 is DFQATT and CDR2 is SNEGSKA (reference sequence). This CDR3 is CSARSGTSTYNEQFF. CDR3 bases read: TGCAGTGCTAGAAGCGGGACCTCTACCTACAATGAG.

The DNA read from the CDR3 is TGTGCCAGCAGCTTACAGAGACTCTATGGC. It translates to CASSLQRLYG. The whole CDR3 protein is CASSLQRLYGYTF. The chain combines TRBV7-2 with TRBJ1-2; D uncertain. The DNA ends 3 residues before the CDR3 does, and the rest of the CDR3 is filled in from the germline J gene. The CDR3 has 13 residues. With 2 bases removed from V and 4 bases from J, the gap between germline ends came to 8 bases. CDR1 is SGHTA, CDR2 FQGNSA, per germline.

A remark on this clone: Read coverage stops 3 residues before the CDR3 terminus; the germline J gene supplies the remainder. This chain joins TRBV20-1 and TRBJ2-7; D not resolved. The V gene lost 3 bases and the J gene lost 1 base, with 7 bases spanning the gap. Germline CDR1 is DFQATT and CDR2 is SNEGSKA (reference sequence). The CDR3 sequence is 12 residues long. The sequenced CDR3 bases are TGCAGTGCTAGTTTCAGGTCCTACGAG. Amino acid sequence: CSASFRSYE. The whole CDR3 sequence reads CSASFRSYEQYF.

As regards this clone: Read coverage stops 3 residues before the CDR3 terminus; the germline J gene supplies the remainder. This sequence joins TRBV7-3 and TRBJ2-1; the match to TRBD1 covers 7 bases. Germline trimming cut 6 bases from V and 8 bases from J; bases unmatched to any gene: 13. This CDR3 is 15 amino acids long. The germline gives CDR1 SGHTA, CDR2 FQGTGA. The part of the CDR3 DNA that was read is TGTGCCAGCAGTTATCCAGGGGGACCCAGGGATGAG. Protein: CASSYPGGPRDE. The full CDR3 sequence reads CASSYPGGPRDEQFF.